This is a list of T cell receptor beta chains from one sample in a study of CD8+CD57+ T cells in acquired aplastic anemia. TCRdb itself ran the reads through MiXCR, one entry per CDR3 protein. The sample consists of around 130,000 distinct CDR3 sequences, 50% to 60% of them appearing once. Sequencing was carried out using sorted CD4+, CD8+, or CD8+CD57+ T cells (not recorded which) from PBMCs. The receptors were gathered from a human donor with aplastic anemia. The CDR3 runs from the conserved cysteine through the conserved F or W. A D gene is named only where the DNA matches it firmly. Clone size appears in some rows only: once, few, many, or a class for an expanded clone.

v_call,clone_size,d_call,j_call,cdr3_nt,cdr3_aa
TRBV10-3,-,TRBD1,TRBJ2-7,TGTGCCGGGACAGGGGTTTCCTACGAGCAGTACTTC,CAGTGVSYEQYF
TRBV29-1,few,TRBD2,TRBJ2-7,TGCAGCGGTAGAGAGTCTTTCCAGGGAGGGGAGCAGTACTTC,CSGRESFQGGEQYF
TRBV4-2,once,TRBD1,TRBJ1-2,TGTGCCAGCAGCCAAGAAGACAGGGACTATGGCTACACCTTC,CASSQEDRDYGYTF
TRBV2,-,-,TRBJ1-4,TGTGCCAGAGGACAGAATGAAAAACTGTTTTTT,CARGQNEKLFF
TRBV5-4,-,TRBD2,TRBJ2-7,TGTGCCAGCAGCTTGTCCGAGGGACTAGCGTCCGGAGGGGTGCAGTACTTC,CASSLSEGLASGGVQYF
TRBV24-1,-,TRBD1,TRBJ1-5,TGTGCCACCAATGAAGGGCCGGGACAGGGGGCCGGGTTGAGCAATCAGCCCCAGCATTTT,CATNEGPGQGAGLSNQPQHF
TRBV7-9,-,-,TRBJ2-5,TGTGCCAGCAGCTTTGAACAGGGACGTGGAGAGACCCAGTACTTC,CASSFEQGRGETQYF
TRBV20-1,-,TRBD1,TRBJ1-6,TGCAGTGCTAGATTCACCGGGACAGAGTCTCTCCACTTT,CSARFTGTESLHF
TRBV11-1,few,TRBD1,TRBJ2-1,TGTGCCAGCAGCGCGACAGGGAGCTCCTACAATGAGCAGTTCTTC,CASSATGSSYNEQFF
TRBV19,once,-,TRBJ1-6,TGTGCCAGCAGTAAGGAGACTCGGAATTCACCCCTCCACTTT,CASSKETRNSPLHF
TRBV11-1,once,TRBD1,TRBJ2-3,TGTGCCAGCAGCCCCGCCCCGGGACAGGGTCCAGATACGCAGTATTTT,CASSPAPGQGPDTQYF
TRBV6-4,-,TRBD1,TRBJ1-6,TGTGCCAGCAGGGGACAGCCGAATTCACCCCTCCACTTT,CASRGQPNSPLHF
TRBV12-3/TRBV12-4,-,TRBD1,TRBJ1-2,TGTGCCAGCAGTTCGACAGGGGGGGCCTATGGCTACACCTTC,CASSSTGGAYGYTF
TRBV2,few,TRBD1,TRBJ2-7,TGTGCCGGGACGATAGGGGACAGCTCCTACGAGCAGTACTTC,CAGTIGDSSYEQYF
TRBV10-3,-,-,TRBJ2-1,TGTGCCAGCAGTGACTCGAGACACAATGAGCAGTTCTTC,CASSDSRHNEQFF
TRBV2,-,-,TRBJ2-6,TGTGCCAGCAGACGGTCAGGGGCCAACGTCCTGACTTTC,CASRRSGANVLTF
TRBV20-1,-,-,TRBJ2-7,TGCAGTGCTATGACTAGACCCGGCGAGCAGTACTTC,CSAMTRPGEQYF
TRBV6-1,many,-,TRBJ1-6,TGTGCCACTAGGGTTGGCCTTTATAATTCACCCCTCCACTTT,CATRVGLYNSPLHF
TRBV24-1,-,-,TRBJ2-2,TGTGCCACCAGTCCAGGGCCGGCCACCGGGGAGCTGTTTTTT,CATSPGPATGELFF
TRBV2,-,-,TRBJ2-4,TGTGCCAGCAGTTACTCCGGGAGTGAAAACATTCAGTACTTC,CASSYSGSENIQYF
TRBV12-5,-,-,TRBJ2-5,TGTGCTAGTGGTTCCACCGAAGAGACCCAGTACTTC,CASGSTEETQYF
TRBV7-2,many,-,TRBJ2-7,TGTGCCAGCAGCTTAGGAGGCCAGGCCCAATACGAGCAGTACTTC,CASSLGGQAQYEQYF
TRBV10-3,-,-,TRBJ1-4,TGTGCCATCAGTGAAGAAAAGCCTAATGAAAAACTGTTTTTT,CAISEEKPNEKLFF
TRBV19,few,-,TRBJ1-5,TGTGCCAGTAGTTCAGGAGGGAGCAATCAGCCCCAGCATTTT,CASSSGGSNQPQHF
TRBV20-1,-,TRBD2,TRBJ2-1,TGCAGTGCTAGACCCGGGAGGGTGGCTAATGAGCAGTTCTTC,CSARPGRVANEQFF
TRBV29-1,-,TRBD1,TRBJ2-3,TGCAGCGGCGAGACAGGGTCTTGGTTGGATACGCAGTATTTT,CSGETGSWLDTQYF
TRBV7-2,-,-,TRBJ2-7,TGTGCCAGCAGCCTGCCCTTCCCCTACGAGCAGTACTTC,CASSLPFPYEQYF
TRBV5-4,-,TRBD1,TRBJ2-3,TGTGCCAGCAAAGGGGACAGGGTAACAGATACGCAGTATTTT,CASKGDRVTDTQYF
TRBV10-3,-,-,TRBJ2-3,TGTGCCATCAGTGAGTACCCCGCGGGAAGCACAGATACGCAGTATTTT,CAISEYPAGSTDTQYF
TRBV20-1,-,TRBD1,TRBJ2-5,TGCAGCGCCGACAGGGTCCAAGAGACCCAGTACTTC,CSADRVQETQYF
TRBV10-3,many,-,TRBJ1-2,TGTGCTGCCGGGGGTGTGGACTATGGCTACACCTTC,CAAGGVDYGYTF
TRBV7-3,-,-,TRBJ1-1,TGTGCCAGCAGGGGGGGTGGCTCCACTGAAGCTTTCTTT,CASRGGGSTEAFF
TRBV4-3,-,-,TRBJ2-2,TGCGCCAGCAGCCAAGATAGGACCGGGAACACCGGGGAGCTGTTTTTT,CASSQDRTGNTGELFF
TRBV7-8,-,TRBD2,TRBJ2-5,TGTGCCAGCAGCTCTACTAGCGGGAGGGTTGAGACCCAGTACTTC,CASSSTSGRVETQYF
TRBV29-1,-,-,TRBJ2-7,TGCAGCGTTCCGGGGGAACTCTCCTACGAGCAGTACTTC,CSVPGELSYEQYF
TRBV10-3,few,TRBD1,TRBJ1-2,TGTGCCATCAGGCGGGACAGGGATAATGGCTACACCTTC,CAIRRDRDNGYTF
TRBV4-1,-,TRBD2,TRBJ2-4,TGCGCCAGCAGCCAAGATCATTCACTAGCGGGAGTGGCCAAAAACATTCAGTACTTC,CASSQDHSLAGVAKNIQYF
TRBV7-2,many,TRBD2,TRBJ2-3,TGTGCCAGCAGCTTAGTACCGGGAGGAGATACGCAGTATTTT,CASSLVPGGDTQYF
TRBV3-1,few,TRBD2,TRBJ2-5,TGTGCCAGCAGCCAAGATAAGGGCGAAGCGGGAGACCAAGAGACCCAGTACTTC,CASSQDKGEAGDQETQYF
TRBV6-2/TRBV6-3,-,TRBD1,TRBJ1-1,TGTGCCAGCAGTTACTTTGGACAGGGCAACACTGAAGCTTTCTTT,CASSYFGQGNTEAFF
TRBV7-2,once,TRBD2,TRBJ2-7,TGTGCCAGCAGCTTCGGGACTAGCGGGGTCTACGAGCAGTACTTC,CASSFGTSGVYEQYF
TRBV10-1,-,TRBD1,TRBJ2-5,TGCGCCAGCAGTGGTCTCAACTTGGGACAGCAAATCCAAGAGACCCAGTACTTC,CASSGLNLGQQIQETQYF
TRBV7-9,-,-,TRBJ1-2,TGTGCCAGCAGCTCCCGCAGGGAAGGAAACTATGGCTACACCTTC,CASSSRREGNYGYTF
TRBV2,-,-,TRBJ1-2,TGTGCCAGCAGAGAGGACCGTAGCATTGGCTACACCTTC,CASREDRSIGYTF
TRBV6-4,-,-,TRBJ2-1,TGTGCCAGCAGTGACTCGAGTCAGGGCCCGGGGGATGAGCAGTTCTTC,CASSDSSQGPGDEQFF
TRBV12-3/TRBV12-4,many,-,TRBJ2-5,TGTGCCAGCAGTTTGAGGACACCCCAGGAGACCCAGTACTTC,CASSLRTPQETQYF
TRBV10-3,-,-,TRBJ1-5,TGTGCCATCAGTTACGGGTCAGATGGTCAGCCCCAGCATTTT,CAISYGSDGQPQHF
TRBV4-1,few,TRBD1,TRBJ1-5,TGCGCCAGCAGCCGAGTGGAGGGGGCTGGACAGCCCCAGCATTTT,CASSRVEGAGQPQHF
TRBV24-1,-,-,TRBJ1-2,TGTGCCACCAGTGTTGACAACTACTATGGCTACACCTTC,CATSVDNYYGYTF
TRBV10-3,few,-,TRBJ1-1,TGTGCCATCAGTGTAGACGGAGCCATGAACACTGAAGCTTTCTTT,CAISVDGAMNTEAFF
TRBV6-1,once,-,TRBJ1-2,TGTGCCAGCAGCCTGTCAGGCAGGGGTGTCGGCTACACCTTC,CASSLSGRGVGYTF
TRBV6-5,few,TRBD1,TRBJ1-6,TGTGCCAGCAGTTACTCGACAGGGGGCGCGTCAAATTCACCCCTCCACTTT,CASSYSTGGASNSPLHF
TRBV7-7,-,TRBD1,TRBJ2-5,TGTGCCAGCAGCTTATCATGGTCCGGGCAGGGGGCTAGTGAGACCCAGTACTTC,CASSLSWSGQGASETQYF
TRBV5-5,many,-,TRBJ2-7,TGTGCCAGCAGCTTGCTCAGGGGGGCTGGCGAGCAGTACTTC,CASSLLRGAGEQYF
TRBV5-6,-,TRBD1,TRBJ2-7,TGTGCCAGCAGCTTCCGACAGGGATACTACGAGCAGTACTTC,CASSFRQGYYEQYF